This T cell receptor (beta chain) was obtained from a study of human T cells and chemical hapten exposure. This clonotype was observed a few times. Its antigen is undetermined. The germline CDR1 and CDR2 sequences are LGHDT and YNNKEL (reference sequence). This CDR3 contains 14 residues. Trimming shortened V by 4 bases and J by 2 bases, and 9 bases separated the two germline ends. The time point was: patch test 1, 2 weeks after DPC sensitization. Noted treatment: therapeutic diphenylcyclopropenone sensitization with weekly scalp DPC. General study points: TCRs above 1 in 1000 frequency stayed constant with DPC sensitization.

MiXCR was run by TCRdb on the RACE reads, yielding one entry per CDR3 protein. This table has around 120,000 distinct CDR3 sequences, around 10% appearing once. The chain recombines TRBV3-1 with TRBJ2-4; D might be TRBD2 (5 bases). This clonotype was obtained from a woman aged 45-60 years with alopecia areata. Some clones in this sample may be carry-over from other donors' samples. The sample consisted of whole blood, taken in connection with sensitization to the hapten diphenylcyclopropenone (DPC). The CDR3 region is CASSRSETKNIQYF. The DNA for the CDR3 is TGTGCCAGCAGCCGTAGCGAAACCAAAAACATTCAGTACTTC. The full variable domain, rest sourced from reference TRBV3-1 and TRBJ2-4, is DTAVSQTPKYLVTQMGNDKSIKCEQNLGHDTMYWYKQDSKKFLKIMFSYNNKELIINETVPNRFSPKSPDKAHLNLHINSLELGDSAVYFCASSRSETKNIQYFGAGTRLSVL.